This T cell receptor (beta chain) is drawn from a study of CD8 T cells in ankylosing spondylitis. The TCR beta libraries were generated through quantitative 5'-RACE incorporating molecular barcodes. MiXCR, run by TCRdb on the 5' RACE reads, gives a single entry per CDR3 protein. The sample lists tens of thousands of distinct CDR3 sequences, 16% seen once, with around 45% in the top ten. Broader study findings: Significantly higher representation of disease-linked clones was reported for matched ankylosing spondylitis synovial fluid. Disease-linked clones had a CD8+ phenotype and relatively low frequency in peripheral blood. About 8 highly homologous variants formed a TCR beta motif that appeared characteristic of ankylosing spondylitis blood.

This clonotype was observed a few times. The target antigen is unknown. V dropped 5 bases and J dropped 0 bases, with 11 bases sitting between them. The CDR3 is 15 residues long. Germline V lookup: CDR1 MDHEN, CDR2 SYDVKM. The material sequenced was blood. The chain carries TRBV28 and TRBJ2-1; D is possibly TRBD1 or TRBD2 (5 bases each). This clonotype was sampled from a male donor with ankylosing spondylitis or in good health (not recorded which). The CDR3 here is CASSPWDGSYNEQFF. CDR3 coding DNA: TGTGCCAGCAGTCCCTGGGACGGCTCCTACAATGAGCAGTTCTTC.